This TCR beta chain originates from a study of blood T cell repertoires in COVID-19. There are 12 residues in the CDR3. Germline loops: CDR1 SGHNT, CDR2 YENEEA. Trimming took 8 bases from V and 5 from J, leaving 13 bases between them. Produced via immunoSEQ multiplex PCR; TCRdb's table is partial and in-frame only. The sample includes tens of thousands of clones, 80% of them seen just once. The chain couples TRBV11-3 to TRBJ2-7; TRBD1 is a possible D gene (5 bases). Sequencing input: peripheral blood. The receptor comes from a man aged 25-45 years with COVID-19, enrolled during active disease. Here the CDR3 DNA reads TGTGCCAGCGGGTCAGGGCCCCACGAGCAGTACTTC. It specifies CASGSGPHEQYF.